One and the same sample provided the 20 T cell receptor beta chains below, sequenced in a study of beta chain features in type 1 diabetes. The study reverse transcribed the entire isolated RNA, so it sequenced expressed TCRB transcripts. The table came from immunoSEQ multiplex PCR; TCRdb's copy has only in-frame clones and leaves some out. The sample includes roughly 150,000 clones, more than 60% seen only once; the top ten take roughly 0.095%. These TCRs' antigens remain unknown. The study, taken as a whole, reports: Shorter TCRB CDR3s, moderately but significantly so, marked every one of the four CD4+ subsets in Type 1 diabetes patients.

Sequenced sample: naive CD4+ T cells from blood. The source of these receptors is a man between 25 and 39 years old with type 1 diabetes.

This clone was detected only a few times. The V and J genes are TRBV28 and TRBJ2-1; D is undetermined. Germline-derived CDR1 and CDR2 are MDHEN and SYDVKM. The CDR3 is made up of 15 amino acids. Trimming removed 6 bases at V and 4 bases at J, with 16 bases between. CDR3 coding DNA: TGTGCCAGCAGAAATCGGAAAGGACCATACAATGAGCAGTTCTTC. This codes for CASRNRKGPYNEQFF. Full variable domain (missing parts from reference TRBV28 and TRBJ2-1): DVKVTQSSRYLVKRTGEKVFLECVQDMDHENMFWYRQDPGLGLRLIYFSYDVKMKEKGDIPEGYSVSREKKERFSLILESASTNQTSMYLCASRNRKGPYNEQFFGPGTRLTVL.

This sequence joins TRBV29-1 and TRBJ1-4, with 9 nucleotides matching TRBD1. Trimming cost V 6 bases and J 5 bases; bases outside gene matches: 10. Germline CDR1 SQVTM, CDR2 ANQGSEA. The CDR3 is 15 residues long. CDR3 sequence reads: CSVMTGGFSNEKLFF. The CDR3 DNA is TGCAGCGTGATGACAGGGGGATTCTCAAATGAAAAACTGTTTTTT.

The rearrangement uses TRBV29-1 and TRBJ2-7, with D possibly being TRBD1 or TRBD2 (6 bases each). Trimming pared 7 bases from V and 6 bases from J, leaving 16 bases between. This CDR3 region has 12 residues. In germline, CDR1 is SQVTM, CDR2 ANQGSEA. CDR3 DNA: TGCAGCGCCGACGGACCGGGGGCCGAGCAGTACTTC. Protein: CSADGPGAEQYF.

The chain uses TRBV15 and TRBJ1-2; 7 bases map to TRBD1. Germline-derived CDR1 and CDR2 are LNHNV and YYDKDF (reference sequence). The CDR3 spans 14 residues. V lost 3 bases to trimming and J lost 5 bases; unmatched junction nucleotides: 6. As DNA, the CDR3 is TGTGCCACCAGCAGGGCCAGGGGGGTTTATGGCTACACCTTC. The encoded protein is CATSRARGVYGYTF.

The rearrangement links TRBV5-1 to TRBJ1-6; TRBD1 is a possible D gene (6 bases). The V and J ends lost 0 bases and 8 bases respectively, with 12 bases between them. The germline V gene encodes CDR1 SGHRS and CDR2 YFSETQ. The CDR3 loop spans 15 amino acids. The CDR3 loop is CASSLDRQAHSPLHF. The CDR3 DNA reads TGCGCCAGCAGCTTGGACCGACAGGCGCATTCACCCCTCCACTTT.

This rearrangement joins TRBV30 to TRBJ2-7; D remains unclear. Trimming removed 0 bases from V and 0 bases from J, with 6 bases in between. The V gene's germline CDR1 is GTSNPN and CDR2 SVGIG (reference sequence). CDR3 length equals 13 residues. Written as DNA, the CDR3 is TGTGCCTGGAGTGTACACCCCTCCTACGAGCAGTACTTC. This translates into CAWSVHPSYEQYF.

V is TRBV29-1 and J is TRBJ1-1; D is ambiguous. Germline CDR1 SQVTM, CDR2 ANQGSEA. The CDR3 contains 13 residues. Trimming removed 3 bases from V and 0 bases from J, with 8 bases in between. The CDR3 here is CSVDETLNTEAFF. In nucleotides, the CDR3 is TGCAGCGTTGATGAGACACTGAACACTGAAGCTTTCTTT.

The chain combines TRBV20-1 with TRBJ1-1, with D hard to call. V lost 5 bases and J lost 5, with 9 bases in between. Germline CDR1 and CDR2: DFQATT and SNEGSKA (reference sequence). The CDR3 has 11 residues. CDR3 residues: CSAPGRTEAFF. The CDR3 DNA follows: TGCAGTGCTCCAGGACGAACTGAAGCTTTCTTT.

The chain is built from TRBV2 and TRBJ1-1; the match to TRBD1 covers 9 bases. The CDR3 totals 14 residues. Per the germline V gene, CDR1 is SNHLY and CDR2 is FYNNEI. The J segment lost 1 base and the V segment lost 6 bases, leaving 3 bases of the junction unmatched. Here the CDR3 DNA reads TGTGCCAGCAGCCCGGGACAGGGGAACACTGAAGCTTTCTTT. Protein: CASSPGQGNTEAFF.

The chain carries TRBV14 and TRBJ2-3, with 13 bases lining up with TRBD2. This CDR3 region has 17 residues. V lost 1 base, J lost 5 bases, and 6 bases stayed unmatched. Germline lookup yields CDR1 SGHDN and CDR2 FVKESK. As DNA, the CDR3 is TGTGCCAGCAGCCAAGGACTAGCGGGGGGCTATGGAGATACGCAGTATTTT. Protein: CASSQGLAGGYGDTQYF.

This clone has a single count. The V and J genes are TRBV7-2 and TRBJ2-3; TRBD1 aligns across 11 bases. From germline, CDR1 is SGHTA and CDR2 FQGNSA. This CDR3 is 15 amino acids long. Trimming removed 5 bases from V and 4 bases from J; junction bases left unmatched: 5. CDR3 coding DNA: TGTGCCAGCAGCCGAAGGACAGGGGGCGCAGATACGCAGTATTTT. Its translation: CASSRRTGGADTQYF.

The rearrangement joins TRBV9 to TRBJ1-3, with 8 positions matching TRBD1. Germline values: CDR1 SGDLS, CDR2 YYNGEE. V trimming: 4 bases; J trimming: 3 bases; junction bases outside the gene matches: 9. The CDR3 is made up of 16 amino acids. CDR3 residues: CASSPRQGQDGNTIYF. The DNA for the CDR3 is TGTGCCAGCAGCCCCAGACAGGGGCAAGATGGAAACACCATATATTTT.

The J gene is TRBJ2-5, the V gene TRBV4-3, with D perhaps assigned TRBD1 or TRBD2 (5 bases each). Germline V gene sequence: CDR1 LGHNA, CDR2 YSLEER. The CDR3 loop spans 15 amino acids. V lost 3 bases, J lost 5 bases, and 16 bases lay in between. CDR3 in DNA: TGCGCCAGCAGCCATGTAGTCGGGGACGGCGAGACCCAGTACTTC. Translated, it gives CASSHVVGDGETQYF.

The rearrangement links TRBV29-1 to TRBJ2-3, with D hard to call. The V and J ends lost 0 bases and 1 base respectively, with 8 bases between them. CDR1 SQVTM and CDR2 ANQGSEA come from the germline V gene. CDR3 length: 14 residues. The DNA for the CDR3 is TGCAGCGTTGAAGAAGTGACCCGCACAGATACGCAGTATTTT. It is translated as CSVEEVTRTDTQYF.

This sequence joins TRBV30 and TRBJ2-2; no firm D call. This CDR3 has 12 amino acids. Deletions cut 0 bases from V and 5 bases from J, with 4 bases between. Looked up from germline, CDR1 is GTSNPN and CDR2 is SVGIG (reference sequence). CDR3 coding DNA: TGTGCCTGGAGTGTTTTGACCGGGGAGCTGTTTTTT. Protein product: CAWSVLTGELFF.

The chain has TRBV6-6 and TRBJ2-3; D is unresolved. The germline CDR1 and CDR2 sequences are MNHNY and SVGAGI (reference sequence). The ends were cut back, 6 bases at V and 0 bases at J, with 13 bases in the middle. The CDR3 length is 15 residues. DNA for the CDR3: TGTGCCAGCAGCAGTTATGACGAAAGCACAGATACGCAGTATTTT. Its protein is CASSSYDESTDTQYF.

The CDR3 DNA reads TGTGCCAGCAGCCGACAGGGACCCTCCTACGAGCAGTACTTC. Its protein is CASSRQGPSYEQYF. The chain combines TRBV6-5 with TRBJ2-7; TRBD1 matches at 7 bases. Germline assignment: CDR1 MNHEY and CDR2 SVGAGI. The CDR3 is 14 amino acids. The ends lost 6 bases at V and 0 bases at J; junction bases unmatched: 5.

Only a few counts were recorded for this clone. The rearrangement joins TRBV29-1 to TRBJ1-1; D unclear. Trimming stripped 3 bases from V and 6 bases from J, with 23 bases between. Germline CDR1 reads SQVTM; CDR2 reads ANQGSEA. CDR3 size: 16 residues. CDR3 amino acids: CSVDGQLTLLGAEAFF. CDR3 bases: TGCAGCGTTGACGGGCAATTAACCCTACTTGGGGCTGAAGCTTTCTTT.

The chain is built from TRBV30 and TRBJ2-5; D is ambiguous. The CDR3 runs to 11 residues. CDR1 is GTSNPN, CDR2 SVGIG, per germline (reference sequence). V was cut by 0 bases and J by 13 bases, with 12 bases left in between. The CDR3 reads CAWSVPDRAYF. The CDR3 DNA sequence: TGTGCCTGGAGTGTACCGGACCGGGCGTACTTC.

About this clone: This sample also contains other DNA sequences that code for the same CDR3. V usage is TRBV28 and J usage is TRBJ2-7; D remains unclear. The CDR3 spans 13 residues. Germline V gives CDR1 MDHEN, CDR2 SYDVKM. Trimming left V 2 bases short and J 2 bases short, with 7 bases between. The CDR3 spells CASSLRSPYEQYF. The CDR3 DNA is TGTGCCAGCAGTTTACGGTCCCCCTACGAGCAGTACTTC. The full variable domain, in which reference TRBV28 and TRBJ2-7 provide the parts outside the CDR3, is DVKVTQSSRYLVKRTGEKVFLECVQDMDHENMFWYRQDPGLGLRLIYFSYDVKMKEKGDIPEGYSVSREKKERFSLILESASTNQTSMYLCASSLRSPYEQYFGPGTRLTVT.